The present entry profiles one TCR beta chain with its context. The PCR made use of 60 Vbeta and 13 Jbeta primers. TCRdb keeps only in-frame clones here, not all; method: immunoSEQ multiplex PCR. The data contain over 200,000 clones, about 80% of them singletons. The source of the sample is a study of cytomegalovirus exposure and HLA in healthy donors. This clonotype originated in a woman between 40 and 50 years old in good health and CMV-seronegative. The specimen sequenced was PBMCs.

Written as DNA, the CDR3 is TGTGCCAGCAGCGCCACGGGACAGGTCTACGAGCAGTACTTC. Protein product: CASSATGQVYEQYF. The rearrangement links TRBV9 to TRBJ2-7; 8 bases align to TRBD1. Germline V gene sequence: CDR1 SGDLS, CDR2 YYNGEE. With 3 bases clipped from V and 3 bases from J, the junction kept 5 bases outside the gene matches. The CDR3 contains 14 residues.